This TCR beta chain was recorded in a study of blood T cell repertoires in COVID-19. Here immunoSEQ multiplex PCR was the method, and the copy in TCRdb shows in-frame clones only, minus some. The sample carries about 350,000 clones, around nine tenths recorded once. Germline CDR1 is MDHEN and CDR2 is SYDVKM. V lost 2 bases and J lost 6, with 29 bases in between. The CDR3 runs 19 residues. The sample taken for sequencing was PBMCs or T cells enriched from blood (not recorded which). The chain carries TRBV28 and TRBJ2-7, with D uncertain. This receptor was identified in a young woman who had been exposed to COVID-19. The CDR3 reads CASSLTRVGRVHVVVEQYF. CDR3 bases: TGTGCCAGCAGTTTAACCCGCGTTGGTCGGGTCCACGTAGTCGTCGAGCAGTACTTC.